A selection of T cell receptor beta chains follows, all from one sample in a study of radiotherapy plus CTLA-4 blockade in lung cancer. Some clones are missing from TCRdb's copy, which holds only in-frame ones; the method was immunoSEQ multiplex PCR. The sample carries roughly 77,000 clones, nearly 75% recorded once. The source was peripheral blood, collected from a patient treated with radiotherapy plus ipilimumab. These receptors all come from a human donor with non-small cell lung cancer whose response to radiotherapy plus ipilimumab could not be evaluated. Both conserved end residues are part of each CDR3. D genes are given only for firm matches. Size is stated for part of the rows, as once, few or many counts, or as a class when the clone is expanded.

V gene: TRBV7-8; J gene: TRBJ1-5; D gene: .; clone size: few; CDR3 DNA: TGTGCCAGCAGCTTAGCCCGGGGTGGGTGGGGCAATCAGCCCCAGCATTTT; CDR3 protein: CASSLARGGWGNQPQHF
V gene: TRBV7-9; J gene: TRBJ1-1; D gene: .; clone size: .; CDR3 DNA: TGTGCCAGCAGCTTTGGACATATGAACACTGAAGCTTTCTTT; CDR3 protein: CASSFGHMNTEAFF
V gene: TRBV9; J gene: TRBJ2-7; D gene: .; clone size: .; CDR3 DNA: TGTGCCAGCAGCGTAGGAGAAGGCCTCGGAGCTTCCGAGCAGTACTTC; CDR3 protein: CASSVGEGLGASEQYF
V gene: TRBV6-5; J gene: TRBJ2-5; D gene: .; clone size: once; CDR3 DNA: TGTGCCAGCAGTTACGTAGCGTACCAAGAGACCCAGTACTTC; CDR3 protein: CASSYVAYQETQYF
V gene: TRBV9; J gene: TRBJ2-3; D gene: .; clone size: once; CDR3 DNA: TGTGCCAGCAGCGTAGTCTCTAGCACAGATACGCAGTATTTT; CDR3 protein: CASSVVSSTDTQYF
V gene: TRBV19; J gene: TRBJ1-5; D gene: TRBD1; clone size: .; CDR3 DNA: TGTGCCAGTAGTACAGGACAGGCAACCAATCAGCCCCAGCATTTT; CDR3 protein: CASSTGQATNQPQHF
V gene: TRBV5-1; J gene: TRBJ1-2; D gene: .; clone size: .; CDR3 DNA: TGCGCCAGCAGCTTAGGGCAGGGTGGGGATGGCTACACCTTC; CDR3 protein: CASSLGQGGDGYTF
V gene: TRBV9; J gene: TRBJ2-1; D gene: TRBD1; clone size: .; CDR3 DNA: TGTGCCAGCAGCGAGGGACAGGGGTCCTACAATGAGCAGTTCTTC; CDR3 protein: CASSEGQGSYNEQFF
V gene: TRBV28; J gene: TRBJ2-7; D gene: TRBD2; clone size: .; CDR3 DNA: TGTGCCAGCAGTTTACCGCGACCTCGGACTAGTCTAACCTACGAGCAGTACTTC; CDR3 protein: CASSLPRPRTSLTYEQYF
V gene: TRBV5-6; J gene: TRBJ2-6; D gene: .; clone size: .; CDR3 DNA: TGTGCCAGCAGCTTGTTTGTCAGGGTCGGGGCCAACGTCCTGACTTTC; CDR3 protein: CASSLFVRVGANVLTF
V gene: TRBV6-4; J gene: TRBJ2-7; D gene: .; clone size: .; CDR3 DNA: TGTGCCAGCAGTGACCCCCTCGGTAACACAGGGTTCCACTCCTACGAGCAGTACTTC; CDR3 protein: CASSDPLGNTGFHSYEQYF
V gene: TRBV11-2; J gene: TRBJ1-2; D gene: .; clone size: .; CDR3 DNA: TGTGCCAGCAGCTTAGATCGAGGAACCGGTGGTGGCTACACCTTC; CDR3 protein: CASSLDRGTGGGYTF
V gene: TRBV6-5; J gene: TRBJ1-3; D gene: TRBD1; clone size: few; CDR3 DNA: TGTGCCAGCAGTCTGACAGGGAGCTCTGGAAACACCATATATTTT; CDR3 protein: CASSLTGSSGNTIYF
V gene: TRBV2; J gene: TRBJ2-5; D gene: .; clone size: .; CDR3 DNA: TGTGCCAGCAGTGGGCAGTGGCAAGAGACCCAGTACTTC; CDR3 protein: CASSGQWQETQYF
V gene: TRBV28; J gene: TRBJ2-7; D gene: TRBD2; clone size: .; CDR3 DNA: TGTGCCAGCTTTAGCGGGGGAGTCCACGAGCAGTACTTC; CDR3 protein: CASFSGGVHEQYF
V gene: TRBV7-9; J gene: TRBJ1-2; D gene: TRBD1; clone size: .; CDR3 DNA: TGTGCCAGCAGCTTGCAGGACAGGCCCTTAGGTGGCTACACCTTC; CDR3 protein: CASSLQDRPLGGYTF
V gene: TRBV4-3; J gene: TRBJ1-1; D gene: .; clone size: few; CDR3 DNA: TGCGCCAGCAGCCCCGGGTTGAGGAACACTGAAGCTTTCTTT; CDR3 protein: CASSPGLRNTEAFF
V gene: TRBV19; J gene: TRBJ1-2; D gene: TRBD1; clone size: few; CDR3 DNA: TGTGCCAGCTCGGGACAGGGGGCTAATGGCTACACCTTC; CDR3 protein: CASSGQGANGYTF
V gene: TRBV30; J gene: TRBJ1-2; D gene: .; clone size: .; CDR3 DNA: TGTGCCTGGAGGGGGGCAGGTACAGTCTATGGCTACACCTTC; CDR3 protein: CAWRGAGTVYGYTF
V gene: TRBV30; J gene: TRBJ1-2; D gene: .; clone size: .; CDR3 DNA: TGTGCCTGGAGTCTCCCAGATCGCTACACCTTC; CDR3 protein: CAWSLPDRYTF
V gene: TRBV6-5; J gene: TRBJ2-7; D gene: .; clone size: .; CDR3 DNA: TGTGCCAGCAGTTACTCATTTGGGGCTATCTCCTACGAGCAGTACTTC; CDR3 protein: CASSYSFGAISYEQYF
V gene: TRBV30; J gene: TRBJ1-5; D gene: .; clone size: .; CDR3 DNA: TGTGCCTGCCGGGCAGGGGAGAAATATAGCAATCAGCCCCAGCATTTT; CDR3 protein: CACRAGEKYSNQPQHF
V gene: TRBV7-9; J gene: TRBJ1-6; D gene: TRBD1; clone size: .; CDR3 DNA: TGTGCCAGCAGCCCGGACAGGGAGAGGTCACCCCTCCACTTT; CDR3 protein: CASSPDRERSPLHF
V gene: TRBV5-1; J gene: TRBJ2-3; D gene: TRBD2; clone size: .; CDR3 DNA: TGCGCCAGCAGCTCCACCGCCAGCGGGAGGACCCCAGATACGCAGTATTTT; CDR3 protein: CASSSTASGRTPDTQYF
V gene: TRBV11-2; J gene: TRBJ2-2; D gene: TRBD2; clone size: .; CDR3 DNA: TGTGCCAGCAGGCCGGCGGGACTACCCACCGGGGAGCTGTTTTTT; CDR3 protein: CASRPAGLPTGELFF
V gene: TRBV5-1; J gene: TRBJ2-7; D gene: .; clone size: .; CDR3 DNA: TGCGCCAGCAGCTTGGGGACAGTACTCTCCTACGAGCAGTACTTC; CDR3 protein: CASSLGTVLSYEQYF
V gene: TRBV27; J gene: TRBJ1-3; D gene: .; clone size: .; CDR3 DNA: TGTGCCAGCAGTGGGCCAGGAAACACCATATATTTT; CDR3 protein: CASSGPGNTIYF
V gene: TRBV6-4; J gene: TRBJ1-4; D gene: .; clone size: few; CDR3 DNA: TGTGCCAGCAGTGACTCGGGGGGGCAGGGTGAAAAACTGTTTTTT; CDR3 protein: CASSDSGGQGEKLFF
V gene: TRBV11-2; J gene: TRBJ1-4; D gene: TRBD1; clone size: .; CDR3 DNA: TGTGCCAGCAGCTTAGAGGTTGCGAGACAGGGCTCAGAAAAACTGTTTTTT; CDR3 protein: CASSLEVARQGSEKLFF
V gene: TRBV15; J gene: TRBJ2-1; D gene: .; clone size: .; CDR3 DNA: TGTGCCACCAGCAGAGATATCGGCCCTGAGACTTACAATGAGCAGTTCTTC; CDR3 protein: CATSRDIGPETYNEQFF
V gene: TRBV4-1; J gene: TRBJ1-4; D gene: .; clone size: .; CDR3 DNA: TGCGCCAGCAGCCAAGAATTGGGAGGGGGAACTAATGAAAAACTGTTTTTT; CDR3 protein: CASSQELGGGTNEKLFF
V gene: TRBV30; J gene: TRBJ2-6; D gene: .; clone size: .; CDR3 DNA: TGTGCCTGGACGTTAGGGGGTCCTCCTGGGGCCAACGTCCTGACTTTC; CDR3 protein: CAWTLGGPPGANVLTF
V gene: TRBV6-4; J gene: TRBJ1-4; D gene: .; clone size: .; CDR3 DNA: TGTGCCAGCAGTCGCCTCCCCGGAGCTAATGAAAAACTGTTTTTT; CDR3 protein: CASSRLPGANEKLFF
V gene: TRBV28; J gene: TRBJ2-7; D gene: .; clone size: few; CDR3 DNA: TGTGCCAGCACTCCAGGGGAGTACGAGCAGTACTTC; CDR3 protein: CASTPGEYEQYF
V gene: TRBV6-5; J gene: TRBJ1-1; D gene: TRBD1; clone size: .; CDR3 DNA: TGTGCCAGCAGCCCCACCGGTGAGACAGGGGCTGAAGCTTTCTTT; CDR3 protein: CASSPTGETGAEAFF